Described below is a single T cell receptor beta chain sequence and its context. Its antigen remains unidentified. 13 Jbeta primers and 60 Vbeta primers were used for the PCR. TCRdb's table, derived via immunoSEQ multiplex PCR, lists solely in-frame clones and lacks some. This table holds roughly 170,000 clones, under 90% found once. This sample is drawn from a study of cytomegalovirus exposure and HLA in healthy donors. Healthy bone marrow donors made up the donor group. Findings and caveats of the study: DRB1 had the most TCR associations and HLA-C the fewest, a later analysis found, with rates varying by HLA locus. Donors belonging to an Asian-associated ancestry cluster reportedly showed fewer N-insertions in productive TCRs than the 666-donor mean, according to what a later analysis found.

V shed 3 bases, J shed 4 bases, and the junction held 6 bases outside the gene matches. Germline assignment: CDR1 MGHRA and CDR2 YSYEKL. The CDR3 is 16 amino acids. The receptor's source is a male donor in good health and CMV-seronegative. Input material: PBMCs. The chain employs TRBV4-1 and TRBJ2-3, with 11 nucleotides matching TRBD2. CDR3 sequence (DNA): TGCGCCAGCAGCCACCGAACTAGCGGGAGCTCAGATACGCAGTATTTT. Its protein product is CASSHRTSGSSDTQYF.